This entry describes one TCR beta chain. The antigen remains unidentified. This sample stems from a study of a mutant IDH1 vaccine in newly diagnosed glioma. Study-wide background: Radiotherapy, temozolomide, or both had been given previously, and both were given to most.

Profiling relied on immunoSEQ multiplex PCR, and the TCRdb table lists in-frame clones only, not all of them. The data show 60,000 or so clones, with 80% to 85% seen just once and about 8.1% held by the top ten. The V gene's germline CDR1 is GTSNPN and CDR2 SVGIG (reference sequence). Trimming stripped 4 bases from V and 5 bases from J, with 11 bases between. This CDR3 is built from 12 residues. Regarding time point: week 23, last vaccination. Mutant IDH1 20-mer peptide, at 300 ug, made up each vaccine dose, with topical imiquimod. The source was PBMCs, collected from a glioma patient whose treatment included an IDH1 peptide vaccine. The J gene is TRBJ1-2, the V gene TRBV30; no clear D gene. The clonotype comes from a woman aged 40 to 50 with glioma. Some clones in this sample may be carry-over from other donors' samples. CDR3: CAWTRGQYGYTF. The CDR3 bases are TGTGCCTGGACTCGCGGGCAGTATGGCTACACCTTC.